This is a list of T cell receptor beta chains from one sample in a study of blood T cell repertoires in COVID-19. Assay: immunoSEQ multiplex PCR; the TCRdb copy retains only in-frame clones and omits some. Seen here are about 480,000 clones, nearly 90% observed once, and the top ten hold around 0.9%. Sequenced input: peripheral blood. The receptors were sampled from a man aged 18 to 29 with COVID-19, enrolled during active disease. CDR3s include the opening cysteine and the closing phenylalanine or tryptophan. A D gene is named only where the DNA matches it firmly. A clone size is listed for some rows: how often the clone was seen (once, few, many), or a class if it is expanded.

d_gene: NA
j_gene: TRBJ2-3
len: 15
v_gene: TRBV6-6
abundance: NA
CDR3nt: TGTGCCAGCAGAAGACAGGCCTATGAGACAGATACGCAGTATTTT
CDR3aa: CASRRQAYETDTQYF

d_gene: NA
j_gene: TRBJ1-1
len: 16
v_gene: TRBV9
abundance: NA
CDR3nt: TGTGCCAGCAGCGATAAGGCAGGGGCCGGGAACACTGAAGCTTTCTTT
CDR3aa: CASSDKAGAGNTEAFF

d_gene: TRBD1
j_gene: TRBJ1-5
len: 17
v_gene: TRBV6-6
abundance: NA
CDR3nt: TGTGCCAGCAGTCAGGCACCGGACAGGGGGGCCAATCAGCCCCAGCATTTT
CDR3aa: CASSQAPDRGANQPQHF

d_gene: NA
j_gene: TRBJ2-5
len: 13
v_gene: TRBV7-6
abundance: NA
CDR3nt: TGTGCCAGCAGCCCGGGATTCAAAGAGACCCAGTACTTC
CDR3aa: CASSPGFKETQYF

d_gene: NA
j_gene: TRBJ2-1
len: 16
v_gene: TRBV10-1
abundance: NA
CDR3nt: TGCGCCAGCAGTGATAGGTTAGCGAGGGCCTACAATGAGCAGTTCTTC
CDR3aa: CASSDRLARAYNEQFF

d_gene: NA
j_gene: TRBJ1-6
len: 12
v_gene: TRBV10-3
abundance: NA
CDR3nt: TGTGCCATCAGTGACGAGGGTTCACCCCTCCACTTT
CDR3aa: CAISDEGSPLHF

d_gene: TRBD1
j_gene: TRBJ2-5
len: 15
v_gene: TRBV2
abundance: NA
CDR3nt: TGTGCCAGCAGTGAGACAGGGGGCATAACGGAGACCCAGTACTTC
CDR3aa: CASSETGGITETQYF

d_gene: TRBD1
j_gene: TRBJ2-7
len: 17
v_gene: TRBV29-1
abundance: NA
CDR3nt: TGCAGCGTTGAAGACTATGGGGGACAGGGGACCCTCGGCGAGCAGTACTTC
CDR3aa: CSVEDYGGQGTLGEQYF

d_gene: TRBD2
j_gene: TRBJ2-7
len: 12
v_gene: TRBV6-5
abundance: NA
CDR3nt: TGTGCCAGCAGACGTAGCGGGGGCGAGCAGTACTTC
CDR3aa: CASRRSGGEQYF

d_gene: NA
j_gene: TRBJ1-2
len: 15
v_gene: TRBV2
abundance: NA
CDR3nt: TGTGCCAGCAGTGAAGGGCCAGGGGCGTTCGGTGGCTACACCTTC
CDR3aa: CASSEGPGAFGGYTF

d_gene: TRBD2
j_gene: TRBJ2-7
len: 19
v_gene: TRBV5-1
abundance: NA
CDR3nt: TGCGCCAGCAGCTTGAAAACCGGACTAGCGGGATACCCTCTTGGCGAGCAGTACTTC
CDR3aa: CASSLKTGLAGYPLGEQYF

d_gene: TRBD1
j_gene: TRBJ1-2
len: 17
v_gene: TRBV3-1/TRBV3-2
abundance: NA
CDR3nt: TGTGCCAGCAGCCCCGGACAGGGTAGGGGATTAAGTCATGGCTACACCTTC
CDR3aa: CASSPGQGRGLSHGYTF

d_gene: NA
j_gene: TRBJ1-5
len: 13
v_gene: TRBV9
abundance: NA
CDR3nt: TGTGCCAGCAGCGTACTCCCTAATCAGCCCCAGCATTTT
CDR3aa: CASSVLPNQPQHF

d_gene: TRBD1
j_gene: TRBJ1-3
len: 14
v_gene: TRBV6-6
abundance: once
CDR3nt: TGTGCCAGCAGTCCTGACAGGGCTGGAAACACCATATATTTT
CDR3aa: CASSPDRAGNTIYF

d_gene: NA
j_gene: TRBJ2-7
len: 16
v_gene: TRBV18
abundance: NA
CDR3nt: TGTGCCAGCTCACCACCGAGAGGGAGCCCGTACGGCGAGCAGTACTTC
CDR3aa: CASSPPRGSPYGEQYF

d_gene: NA
j_gene: TRBJ2-7
len: 13
v_gene: TRBV11-2
abundance: NA
CDR3nt: TGTGCCAGCAGCTTGGGACCGGGAGCTGACCAGTACTTC
CDR3aa: CASSLGPGADQYF

d_gene: NA
j_gene: TRBJ2-1
len: 15
v_gene: TRBV6-8
abundance: once
CDR3nt: TGTGCCACCCTCACGGGAGGCGGGACATACAATGAGCAGTTCTTC
CDR3aa: CATLTGGGTYNEQFF

d_gene: NA
j_gene: TRBJ2-7
len: 13
v_gene: TRBV19
abundance: NA
CDR3nt: TGTGCCAGTAGTGACTCTAGCAACGACGAGCAGTACTTC
CDR3aa: CASSDSSNDEQYF

d_gene: NA
j_gene: TRBJ2-1
len: 13
v_gene: TRBV9
abundance: NA
CDR3nt: TGTGCCAGCAGCGTAACCGGAGTCGGGTTGGAGTTCTTC
CDR3aa: CASSVTGVGLEFF

d_gene: NA
j_gene: TRBJ1-1
len: 13
v_gene: TRBV19
abundance: NA
CDR3nt: TGTGCCAGTAGTATCGACAGAGTGGGGGCAGCTTTCTTT
CDR3aa: CASSIDRVGAAFF

d_gene: TRBD1
j_gene: TRBJ1-1
len: 15
v_gene: TRBV29-1
abundance: NA
CDR3nt: TGCAGCGTAAAACCTCTACAGGGGGACGACACTGAAGCTTTCTTT
CDR3aa: CSVKPLQGDDTEAFF

d_gene: NA
j_gene: TRBJ1-2
len: 19
v_gene: TRBV4-1
abundance: NA
CDR3nt: TGCGCCAGCAGCCAAGGGTGGGGTGACAGAACAACTCCTAACTATGGCTACACCTTC
CDR3aa: CASSQGWGDRTTPNYGYTF

d_gene: NA
j_gene: TRBJ2-5
len: 16
v_gene: TRBV5-4
abundance: NA
CDR3nt: TGTGCCAGCAGCAACCCGGGGACAATTAATATGGAGACCCAGTACTTC
CDR3aa: CASSNPGTINMETQYF

d_gene: TRBD1
j_gene: TRBJ1-4
len: 13
v_gene: TRBV19
abundance: NA
CDR3nt: TGTGCCACACAGGGACAGTTAAATGAAAAACTGTTTTTT
CDR3aa: CATQGQLNEKLFF

d_gene: NA
j_gene: TRBJ2-5
len: 14
v_gene: TRBV10-3
abundance: NA
CDR3nt: TGTGCCATCAGTGAGTCAGGACAGCAAGAGACCCAGTACTTC
CDR3aa: CAISESGQQETQYF

d_gene: TRBD1
j_gene: TRBJ2-1
len: 16
v_gene: TRBV4-1
abundance: NA
CDR3nt: TGCGCCAGCAGCCATGAACCGGGACAGGGGTACAATGAGCAGTTCTTC
CDR3aa: CASSHEPGQGYNEQFF

d_gene: TRBD1
j_gene: TRBJ1-6
len: 14
v_gene: TRBV7-8
abundance: NA
CDR3nt: TGTGCCAGCAGCCACGAAACAGGGGTTTCACCCCTCCACTTT
CDR3aa: CASSHETGVSPLHF

d_gene: TRBD1
j_gene: TRBJ2-7
len: 15
v_gene: TRBV6-5
abundance: NA
CDR3nt: TGTGCCAGCAGTACCGGGCTTTTACAGGGGGACGAGCAGTACTTC
CDR3aa: CASSTGLLQGDEQYF

d_gene: TRBD1
j_gene: TRBJ1-6
len: 15
v_gene: TRBV3-1/TRBV3-2
abundance: NA
CDR3nt: TGTGCCAGCAGCGGCTACAGGGGCGATAATTCACCCCTCCACTTT
CDR3aa: CASSGYRGDNSPLHF

d_gene: NA
j_gene: TRBJ1-4
len: 13
v_gene: TRBV2
abundance: NA
CDR3nt: TGTGCCAGCAAGCTTGGGGAGTCTGGAAAACTGTTTTTT
CDR3aa: CASKLGESGKLFF

d_gene: NA
j_gene: TRBJ1-6
len: 15
v_gene: TRBV6-5
abundance: few
CDR3nt: TGTGCCAGCAGTTACGAGAGCTCCTATAATTCACCCCTCCACTTT
CDR3aa: CASSYESSYNSPLHF

d_gene: TRBD2
j_gene: TRBJ2-5
len: 14
v_gene: TRBV6-2/TRBV6-3
abundance: NA
CDR3nt: TGTGCCAGCAGTTACTTACGGGAGGGTGAGACCCAGTACTTC
CDR3aa: CASSYLREGETQYF

d_gene: TRBD1
j_gene: TRBJ1-6
len: 13
v_gene: TRBV25-1
abundance: once
CDR3nt: TGTGCCAGCGCTGGGACAGGGCGTGAGGCCCTCCACTTT
CDR3aa: CASAGTGREALHF

d_gene: TRBD1
j_gene: TRBJ1-1
len: 14
v_gene: TRBV2
abundance: NA
CDR3nt: TGTGCCAGCATCAGGGGGCAAGGAGGCACTGAAGCTTTCTTT
CDR3aa: CASIRGQGGTEAFF

d_gene: NA
j_gene: TRBJ2-1
len: 14
v_gene: TRBV3-1/TRBV3-2
abundance: NA
CDR3nt: TGTGCCAGCAGCCCCACACAGAGATACAATGAGCAGTTCTTC
CDR3aa: CASSPTQRYNEQFF

d_gene: NA
j_gene: TRBJ1-1
len: 14
v_gene: TRBV10-1
abundance: NA
CDR3nt: TGCGCCAGCAGTGAGCTACTTCAGGGCGCTGAAGCTTTCTTT
CDR3aa: CASSELLQGAEAFF

d_gene: TRBD2
j_gene: TRBJ2-5
len: 15
v_gene: TRBV7-9
abundance: NA
CDR3nt: TGTGCCAGCAGCTTAGGTCTGGGAGGGGAAGAGACCCAGTACTTC
CDR3aa: CASSLGLGGEETQYF